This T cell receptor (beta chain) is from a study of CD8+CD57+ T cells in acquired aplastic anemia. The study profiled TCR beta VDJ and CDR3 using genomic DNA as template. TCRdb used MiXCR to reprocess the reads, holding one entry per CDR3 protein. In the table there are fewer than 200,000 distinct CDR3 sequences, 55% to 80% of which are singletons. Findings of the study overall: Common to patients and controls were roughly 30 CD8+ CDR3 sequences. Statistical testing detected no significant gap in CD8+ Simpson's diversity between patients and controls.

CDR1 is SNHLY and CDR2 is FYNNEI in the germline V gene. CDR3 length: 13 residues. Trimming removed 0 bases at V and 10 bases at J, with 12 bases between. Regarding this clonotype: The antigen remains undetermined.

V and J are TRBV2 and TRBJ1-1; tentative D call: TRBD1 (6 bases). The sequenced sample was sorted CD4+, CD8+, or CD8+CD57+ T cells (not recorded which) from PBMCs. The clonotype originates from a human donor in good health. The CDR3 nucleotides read TGTGCCAGCAGTGAAGCCGGCAGGGGTGGAGCTTTCTTT. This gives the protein CASSEAGRGGAFF.